This TCR beta chain was captured by sequencing in a study of technical replicates of blood from a few donors. The CDR3 has 15 residues. Germline V CDR1 and CDR2: SGHAT, FQNNGV. V lost 6 bases and J lost 2, with 16 bases in between. TCRdb's copy holds only in-frame clones and misses some; the assay was immunoSEQ multiplex PCR. This table holds more than 70,000 clones, under 95% found once. This TCR came from a human donor in good health. Material: T cells isolated from PBMCs. The chain uses TRBV11-2 and TRBJ2-5; no firm D call. CDR3 DNA sequence: TGTGCCAGCAGAAGTGGAGTTGCACCTCAAGAGACCCAGTACTTC. Translating gives CASRSGVAPQETQYF.